The present entry profiles one T cell receptor (beta chain) with its context. Its target is unknown. This entry is derived from a study of T-cell reconstitution after alpha-beta-depleted transplantation in children. Overall study results and limits: Newly generated T cells supplied most T-cell counts and diversity one year post-transplant.

V gave up 5 bases and J gave up 4 bases, with 11 bases separating them. The CDR3 has 13 amino acids. Germline CDR1 MGHDK, CDR2 SYGVNS. Unique molecular identifiers were incorporated into the prepared TCRbeta library. TCRdb processed the PCR reads anew with MiXCR; each CDR3 protein has one entry. This repertoire shows 500,000 to 600,000 distinct CDR3 sequences, roughly a quarter found once; its top ten account for less than 40%. The receptor comes from a boy in the first two years of life with Wiskott-Aldrich syndrome, due to receive a stem cell transplant. The chain has TRBV25-1 and TRBJ1-1; a weak D match, TRBD1 (6 bases). Sample: PBMCs, taken before TCRalphabeta/CD19-depleted stem cell transplant. CDR3 nucleotide sequence: TGTGCCAGCAGTAGCCGGACAGCCACTGAAGCTTTCTTT. This encodes CASSSRTATEAFF.